A selection of T cell receptor beta chains follows, all from one sample in a study of CD8 T cells in ankylosing spondylitis. TCRdb processed the 5' RACE reads anew with MiXCR; each CDR3 protein has one entry. The data show about 510,000 distinct CDR3 sequences, roughly 5.3% seen once. The sequenced material came from blood, either unsorted or a sorted T cell fraction (not recorded which). Receptor source: a male donor with ankylosing spondylitis. Both conserved end residues are part of each CDR3. Fields, in order: V gene, CDR3 protein.

>TRBV4-3
CASSPLTAIYGYTF
>TRBV12-3/TRBV12-4
CASSTTRAGFGNTIYF
>TRBV20-1
CSARGGVRNQPQHF
>TRBV4-2
CASGQGGRTDTQYF
>TRBV15
CATSRLAGSYNEQFF
>TRBV6-6
CASSYKPQHF
>TRBV3-1
CASSQDPGGAKNIQYF
>TRBV27
CASSLSGDRFGQPQHF
>TRBV4-3
CASSPTGPYRSGANVLTF
>TRBV4-3
CASSQVRGNTIYF
>TRBV6-6
CASTLEGAGTF
>TRBV5-1
CASSLVLDRGNEQFF
>TRBV7-6
CASSFTDGTRSSF
>TRBV2
CASAGEPSRIYTEAFF
>TRBV7-6
CASSKTGAGNTGELFF
>TRBV20-1
CSASNRGTQETQYF